This is a list of T cell receptor beta chains from one sample in a study of cytomegalovirus exposure and HLA in healthy donors. The repertoire was sequenced with immunoSEQ multiplex PCR; TCRdb's copy has only in-frame clones and lacks some. Its table lists 150,000 or so clones. Sequenced sample: PBMCs. The receptors here all came from a woman between 45 and 60 years old in good health and CMV-seronegative. CDR3s include the opening cysteine and the closing phenylalanine or tryptophan. Each record gives: V gene, J gene, CDR3 length, D gene, CDR3 DNA, CDR3 protein. D genes are given only for firm matches.

>TRBV7-2|TRBJ1-1|15|-
TGTGCCAGCAGCTCCCCTACACAGGGCGTCGCTGAAGCTTTCTTT
CASSSPTQGVAEAFF
>TRBV6-1|TRBJ1-5|14|TRBD1
TGTGCCAGCAGTCGACAGGGGATTAATCAGCCCCAGCATTTT
CASSRQGINQPQHF
>TRBV5-1|TRBJ2-1|15|TRBD2
TGCGCCAGCAGCTTGGGCCCTAGCGGGAACAATGAGCAGTTCTTC
CASSLGPSGNNEQFF
>TRBV9|TRBJ2-1|15|TRBD2
TGTGCCAGCAGCTTGATTAGCGGGAGGGTGAATGAGCAGTTCTTC
CASSLISGRVNEQFF
>TRBV30|TRBJ1-5|16|TRBD1
TGTGCCTGGAGTGTAGACAGGGGTAATTGGGGTCAGCCCCAGCATTTT
CAWSVDRGNWGQPQHF
>TRBV9|TRBJ2-3|16|-
TGTGCCAGCAGCGTAGGTAGTAGAAATCTCCCAGATACGCAGTATTTT
CASSVGSRNLPDTQYF
>TRBV5-1|TRBJ2-7|16|-
TGCGCCAGCAGCCTAAATAGCAAATTTAAGGGGGTATGGCAGTACTTC
CASSLNSKFKGVWQYF
>TRBV30|TRBJ1-6|14|TRBD1
TGTGCCTGGAGTGGGGGACAGGATAATTCACCCCTCCACTTT
CAWSGGQDNSPLHF
>TRBV6-5|TRBJ1-2|14|TRBD1
TGTGCCAGCAGACCTCCGGGACAGGGGTATGGCTACACCTTC
CASRPPGQGYGYTF
>TRBV2|TRBJ1-1|13|TRBD1
TGTGCCAGCAGGGGACAGGGGGACACTGAAGCTTTCTTT
CASRGQGDTEAFF
>TRBV11-2|TRBJ2-7|14|TRBD1
TGTGCCAGCAGCCTTGGACAGGGGGCCTACGAGCAGTACTTC
CASSLGQGAYEQYF
>TRBV7-2|TRBJ2-7|14|TRBD2
TGTGCCAGCAGCTCCCTAGCGGGAGTGCTCGAGCAGTACTTC
CASSSLAGVLEQYF
>TRBV10-3|TRBJ2-1|15|TRBD2
TGTGCCATCAGTGATGGCCCTGCGGGAGCGAATGAGCAGTTCTTC
CAISDGPAGANEQFF
>TRBV19|TRBJ1-5|14|-
TGTGCCAGTAGTATGAGGGTTACCAATCAGCCCCAGCATTTT
CASSMRVTNQPQHF
>TRBV6-1|TRBJ2-6|17|-
TGTGCCAGCAGTGAAAACAGGCGTGGTTCTGGGGCCAACGTCCTGACTTTC
CASSENRRGSGANVLTF
>TRBV9|TRBJ2-1|13|TRBD2
TGTGCCAGCAGCGCGGGACTAGCGAATGAGCAGTTCTTC
CASSAGLANEQFF
>TRBV9|TRBJ2-7|15|-
TGTGCCAGCAGCGCAGTCGGGGGAGGCTCCTACGAGCAGTACTTC
CASSAVGGGSYEQYF
>TRBV5-5|TRBJ2-5|13|TRBD1
TGTGCCAGCAGCCGACAGGGGAGAGAGACCCAGTACTTC
CASSRQGRETQYF
>TRBV5-1|TRBJ2-3|15|TRBD2
TGCGCCAGCAGGGGGGAGGGCCGCAGCACAGATACGCAGTATTTT
CASRGEGRSTDTQYF
>TRBV4-3|TRBJ2-5|14|-
TGCGCCAGCAGCCAGGATACTAGCAAGGAGACCCAGTACTTC
CASSQDTSKETQYF
>TRBV11-2|TRBJ1-2|14|-
TGTGCCAGCAGCTTAAACAGGGTTGGCTATGGCTACACCTTC
CASSLNRVGYGYTF
>TRBV4-1|TRBJ2-7|14|TRBD2
TGCGCCAGCAGCCAAGTTTTAGCGGGCTACGAGCAGTACTTC
CASSQVLAGYEQYF